A single sample gave rise to the 15 T cell receptor beta chains below, sequenced in a study of T cell responses to AZD1222 COVID-19 vaccine. Sequencing used immunoSEQ multiplex PCR; TCRdb keeps in-frame clones, though not all of them. The profile shows roughly 150,000 clones, nearly 90% of them singletons. Sequenced here: peripheral blood, sampled on day 0 of AZD1222 vaccination. All receptors come from an adult in good health.

The chain couples TRBV18 to TRBJ1-3; TRBD1 matches 8 bases. CDR1 is KGHSH, CDR2 LQKENI, per germline. The CDR3 extends over 15 amino acids. The ends lost 8 bases at V and 4 bases at J; junction bases unmatched: 10. The CDR3 region has the DNA TGTGCCAGCAACTCCCGACAGGGGCTGGGAAACACCATATATTTT. It codes for CASNSRQGLGNTIYF. Based on the CDR3 plus reference TRBV18 and TRBJ1-3, the full variable domain is NAGVMQNPRHLVRRRGQEARLRCSPMKGHSHVYWYRQLPEEGLKFMVYLQKENIIDESGMPKERFSAEFPKEGPSILRIQQVVRGDSAAYFCASNSRQGLGNTIYFGEGSWLTVV.

The chain joins TRBV29-1 to TRBJ2-3; TRBD1 aligns across 7 bases. The V gene end was trimmed by 4 bases and the J gene end by 3 bases; junction bases not matched to a gene: 7. CDR3 size: 14 residues. In germline, CDR1 is SQVTM, CDR2 ANQGSEA. CDR3 DNA sequence: TGCAGCGTTGGGGACAGCCAAAATACAGATACGCAGTATTTT. Amino acid sequence: CSVGDSQNTDTQYF.

The chain carries TRBV18 and TRBJ2-7, with 7 bases aligning to TRBD2. The CDR3 runs to 17 residues. J was trimmed by 0 bases and V by 4 bases; bases with no gene match: 12. CDR1 and CDR2 from the germline V gene are KGHSH and LQKENI. Here the CDR3 reads CASSLIGEGPSSYEQYF. CDR3 bases: TGTGCCAGCTCACTTATCGGGGAGGGGCCAAGCTCCTACGAGCAGTACTTC. Based on the CDR3 plus reference TRBV18 and TRBJ2-7, the full variable domain is NAGVMQNPRHLVRRRGQEARLRCSPMKGHSHVYWYRQLPEEGLKFMVYLQKENIIDESGMPKERFSAEFPKEGPSILRIQQVVRGDSAAYFCASSLIGEGPSSYEQYFGPGTRLTVT.

V gene TRBV28 combines with J gene TRBJ1-1; possible D gene TRBD1, 5 bases. CDR3 size: 12 residues. Germline lookup yields CDR1 MDHEN and CDR2 SYDVKM. V lost 2 bases, J lost 10 bases, and 11 bases lay in between. The DNA of the CDR3 is TGTGCCAGCAGTTTAGGCAGGGTGAGAGCTTTCTTT. Translating gives CASSLGRVRAFF.

The chain links TRBV7-3 to TRBJ1-5; D unresolved. The CDR3 contains 13 residues. Per the germline V gene, CDR1 is SGHTA and CDR2 is FQGTGA. V was cut by 1 base and J by 3 bases, with 4 bases left in between. CDR3 nucleotides: TGTGCCAGCAGCTTAAGCCTCAATCAGCCCCAGCATTTT. Amino acid sequence: CASSLSLNQPQHF.

J is TRBJ1-2 and V is TRBV28, with D uncertain. CDR3 length equals 13 residues. The germline V gene has CDR1 MDHEN and CDR2 SYDVKM. Deletions cut 2 bases from V and 3 bases from J, with 7 bases between. CDR3 in amino acids: CASSLKAHYGYTF. The DNA of the CDR3 is TGTGCCAGCAGTTTAAAGGCTCACTATGGCTACACCTTC.

The chain is built from TRBV28 and TRBJ2-7; no firm D call. CDR1 is MDHEN, CDR2 SYDVKM, per germline. Between the trimmed V and J ends, which lost 3 bases and 3 bases, there was a span of 6 bases. The CDR3 runs 12 residues. This CDR3 is CASSLLNYEQYF. CDR3 in DNA: TGTGCCAGCAGTTTGCTAAACTACGAGCAGTACTTC.

The genes are TRBV2 and TRBJ1-4; 10 nucleotides line up with TRBD1. Germline V lookup: CDR1 SNHLY, CDR2 FYNNEI. There are 15 residues in the CDR3. Trimming took 4 bases from V and 8 from J; bases not matched to a gene: 7. CDR3 coding DNA: TGTGCCAGCAGTGGCGACAGGGGGCGGGAGGAAAAACTGTTTTTT. Its protein product is CASSGDRGREEKLFF.

This sequence joins TRBV7-9 and TRBJ2-2; 9 positions agree with TRBD2. The CDR3 length is 16 residues. Looked up from germline, CDR1 is SEHNR and CDR2 is FQNEAQ (reference sequence). Losses at the gene ends were 5 bases for V and 5 bases for J; bases not matched to a gene: 9. The CDR3 sequence is CASSEPGLALTGELFF. The CDR3, as DNA: TGTGCCAGCAGCGAGCCGGGACTAGCTCTAACCGGGGAGCTGTTTTTT.

The chain is built from TRBV7-2 and TRBJ2-5; D unresolved. This CDR3 contains 11 residues. Germline assignment: CDR1 SGHTA and CDR2 FQGNSA. Trimming cost V 5 bases and J 5 bases, with 6 bases left between them. Here the CDR3 reads CASSRGETQYF. As DNA, the CDR3 is TGTGCCAGCAGCCGTGGGGAGACCCAGTACTTC.

The J gene is TRBJ2-5, the V gene TRBV18, with no clear D. CDR3 size: 15 residues. V shed 0 bases and J shed 4 bases, with 12 bases lying between them. Germline V gives CDR1 KGHSH, CDR2 LQKENI. CDR3 sequence reads: CASSPPYPQGETQYF. The CDR3 nucleotides are TGTGCCAGCTCACCACCTTACCCCCAAGGAGAGACCCAGTACTTC.

Only one count was recorded for this clone. The gene calls are TRBV11-3 and TRBJ1-1, with TRBD1 as a possible D gene (6 bases). V shed 6 bases and J shed 2 bases, with 13 bases lying between them. This CDR3 is 14 amino acids long. Germline CDR1 is SGHNT and CDR2 is YENEEA. The DNA of the CDR3 is TGTGCCAGCAGTTACTCAGGGGTAAACACTGAAGCTTTCTTT. Translation gives CASSYSGVNTEAFF. The full variable domain, in which reference TRBV11-3 and TRBJ1-1 provide the parts outside the CDR3, is EAGVVQSPRYKIIEKKQPVAFWCNPISGHNTLYWYLQNLGQGPELLIRYENEEAVDDSQLPKDRFSAERLKGVDSTLKIQPAELGDSAVYLCASSYSGVNTEAFFGQGTRLTVV.

The rearrangement uses TRBV11-3 and TRBJ2-1, with D possibly TRBD2 on 6 matching bases. The ends were cut back, 4 bases at V and 7 bases at J, with 20 bases in the middle. Germline V gene data show CDR1 as SGHNT and CDR2 as YENEEA. The CDR3 consists of 16 residues. This CDR3 is CASSYTGAGLRNEQFF. The CDR3, as DNA: TGTGCCAGCAGCTACACAGGAGCGGGTCTGAGAAATGAGCAGTTCTTC.

The chain carries TRBV11-2 and TRBJ1-2; D ambiguous. Per the germline V gene, CDR1 is SGHAT and CDR2 is FQNNGV. With 4 bases removed from V and 1 base from J, the gap between germline ends came to 10 bases. The CDR3 extends over 14 amino acids. The CDR3 loop reads CASSSGGFNYGYTF. For the CDR3, the DNA is TGTGCCAGCAGCTCAGGAGGATTTAACTATGGCTACACCTTC.

The chain combines TRBV5-4 with TRBJ2-2, with 8 bases matching TRBD2. The junction had 6 bases not matched to a gene; V was cut back by 1 base and J by 4 bases. Looked up from germline, CDR1 is SGHNT and CDR2 is YYREEE (reference sequence). The CDR3 runs 16 residues. CDR3 residues: CASSLSLAGGTGELFF. Here the CDR3 DNA reads TGTGCCAGCAGCTTGAGTCTAGCGGGTGGCACCGGGGAGCTGTTTTTT.